These 21 T cell receptor beta chains came from one sample sequenced in a study of shared clonotypes between healthy human individuals (dated by TCRdb to 2018 to 2020). The method was the immunoSEQ multiplex PCR assay. TCRdb holds this immuneACCESS table with in-frame rearrangements only. Some clones are missing; in checked studies, unresolved V genes explain under half, and the rest has no known cause. The sample table records about 2.5 million clones; under 95% of these occur just once. The biggest ten clones account for 0.37% of the sample. Sequencing was performed on naive CD4+ T cells from PBMCs. The cell subset or site label, read with the paper, signifies: CD45RA+ positively selected. The receptors originated from a man younger than 35 in good health. Some clones in this sample may be carry-over from other donors' samples.

This clone was counted between two and nine times. The chain recombines TRBV29-1 with TRBJ1-1; 7 bases are shared with TRBD1. The CDR3 contains 13 residues. The germline V gene has CDR1 SQVTM and CDR2 ANQGSEA. Unmatched junction bases numbered 8, after V lost 3 bases and J lost 7 bases. The CDR3, as DNA: TGCAGCGTTGACCTCGACAGGGCTGGTGAAGCTTTCTTT. Its translation is CSVDLDRAGEAFF.

The rearrangement joins TRBV9 to TRBJ2-5; D uncertain. V lost 0 bases, J lost 7 bases, and 13 bases lay in between. This CDR3 is built from 14 residues. Germline V lookup: CDR1 SGDLS, CDR2 YYNGEE. As DNA, the CDR3 is TGTGCCAGCAGCGTAGCGAGTCTTCCAGTGACCCAGTACTTC. Its translation is CASSVASLPVTQYF.

This chain links TRBV9 with TRBJ1-1, with D uncertain. Deletions cut 3 bases from V and 1 base from J, with 7 bases between. Looked up from germline, CDR1 is SGDLS and CDR2 is YYNGEE. The CDR3 has 13 amino acids. As DNA, the CDR3 is TGTGCCAGCAGCGAGGGATGGAACACTGAAGCTTTCTTT. Amino acids: CASSEGWNTEAFF.

This clone was picked up a small number of times. The chain employs TRBV28 and TRBJ2-7; 8 bases match TRBD2. The CDR3 extends over 15 amino acids. Unmatched junction bases numbered 8, after V lost 7 bases and J lost 0 bases. In germline, CDR1 is MDHEN, CDR2 SYDVKM. The CDR3 region has the DNA TGTGCCAGCACCCACGGGACTAGGAGCTCCTACGAGCAGTACTTC. Translating it yields CASTHGTRSSYEQYF.

The CDR3 nucleotides are TGCAGTGCTAGACATCAGCTTGGCTACACCTTC. Protein: CSARHQLGYTF. The chain joins TRBV20-1 to TRBJ1-2, with D unresolved. The CDR3 runs 11 residues. CDR1 is DFQATT and CDR2 is SNEGSKA in the germline V gene (reference sequence). V lost 2 bases and J lost 7, with 8 bases in between.

V usage is TRBV5-6 and J usage is TRBJ2-7; TRBD2 matches at 9 bases. V trimming: 2 bases; J trimming: 7 bases; junction bases outside the gene matches: 13. Germline assignment: CDR1 SGHDT and CDR2 YYEEEE. The CDR3 runs to 16 residues. The CDR3 reads CASSFYGREGRSEQYF. For the CDR3, the DNA is TGTGCCAGCAGCTTTTATGGGCGGGAGGGCCGGTCGGAGCAGTACTTC.

This chain connects TRBV5-1 to TRBJ2-1; D gene unclear. Trimming took 5 bases from V and 5 from J, leaving 14 bases between them. CDR1 SGHRS and CDR2 YFSETQ come from the germline V gene. This CDR3 has 14 amino acids. CDR3 nucleotide sequence: TGCGCCAGCAGGCAGGAGAACCCACACAATGAGCAGTTCTTC. This encodes CASRQENPHNEQFF.

The chain carries TRBV2 and TRBJ1-6; 10 nucleotides align to TRBD1. Germline loops: CDR1 SNHLY, CDR2 FYNNEI. This CDR3 has 17 amino acids. J gave up 2 bases and V 6 bases, and 7 bases lay outside the gene matches. In DNA, the CDR3 is TGTGCCAGCAGAGCCGGGACAGGGGACACCTATAATTCACCCCTCCACTTT. Amino acids: CASRAGTGDTYNSPLHF.

The chain couples TRBV11-3 to TRBJ2-2, with 7 bases matching TRBD2. This CDR3 is built from 15 residues. CDR1 is SGHNT and CDR2 is YENEEA in the germline V gene. The J segment lost 4 bases and the V segment lost 3 bases, leaving 5 bases of the junction unmatched. The DNA for the CDR3 is TGTGCCAGCAGCTTCTCAGGGACTACCACCGGGGAGCTGTTTTTT. Its protein product is CASSFSGTTTGELFF. Together with reference TRBV11-3 and TRBJ2-2, the CDR3 gives the full variable domain: EAGVVQSPRYKIIEKKQPVAFWCNPISGHNTLYWYLQNLGQGPELLIRYENEEAVDDSQLPKDRFSAERLKGVDSTLKIQPAELGDSAVYLCASSFSGTTTGELFFGEGSRLTVL.

A word on this clone: Other DNA sequences in the same sample also yield this CDR3. V and J are TRBV29-1 and TRBJ2-6; D might be TRBD1 (6 bases). CDR1 and CDR2 (germline): SQVTM, ANQGSEA. This CDR3 has 14 amino acids. V was shortened by 5 bases and J by 0 bases, with 8 bases between the two germline ends. Here the CDR3 reads CSVLGGSGANVLTF. CDR3 in DNA: TGCAGCGTTCTAGGGGGCTCTGGGGCCAACGTCCTGACTTTC.

The chain carries TRBV15 and TRBJ2-7; 8 bases line up with TRBD2. V gave up 0 bases and J gave up 5 bases; unmatched junction bases: 12. Germline lookup yields CDR1 LNHNV and CDR2 YYDKDF (reference sequence). This CDR3 has 17 residues. The CDR3 is CATSRDPPRLASHEQYF. In DNA, the CDR3 is TGTGCCACCAGCAGAGATCCCCCACGACTAGCGAGCCACGAGCAGTACTTC.

The genes are TRBV28 and TRBJ1-4, with D possibly matching TRBD1 (5 bases). The CDR3 runs 13 residues. Germline CDR1 is MDHEN and CDR2 is SYDVKM. V was clipped by 6 bases and J by 8 bases, with 13 bases between them. The CDR3 loop is CASSRQGREKLFF. The CDR3 DNA is TGTGCCAGCAGCAGGCAGGGTAGAGAAAAACTGTTTTTT.

The table lists this clone with a count of one. The V and J genes are TRBV19 and TRBJ2-2, with TRBD2 matching 7 bases. Per germline, CDR1 LNHDA and CDR2 SQIVND (reference sequence). Trimming took 2 bases from V and 3 from J; bases not matched to a gene: 12. The CDR3 is made up of 18 amino acids. The CDR3 DNA reads TGTGCCAGTAGTATATATGGGCGGGCTAGCGGTCACACCGGGGAGCTGTTTTTT. As protein: CASSIYGRASGHTGELFF. The whole variable domain, remainder taken from reference TRBV19 and TRBJ2-2, is DGGITQSPKYLFRKEGQNVTLSCEQNLNHDAMYWYRQDPGQGLRLIYYSQIVNDFQKGDIAEGYSVSREKKESFPLTVTSAQKNPTAFYLCASSIYGRASGHTGELFFGEGSRLTVL.

The chain recombines TRBV2 with TRBJ1-2; D is unclear. V was clipped by 2 bases and J by 5 bases, with 12 bases between them. The CDR3 consists of 14 residues. From germline, CDR1 is SNHLY and CDR2 FYNNEI. CDR3 DNA: TGTGCCAGCAGTGAACTCGGGGTCGGGTATGGCTACACCTTC. Translation: CASSELGVGYGYTF.

The V and J genes are TRBV19 and TRBJ1-5; 7 bases are shared with TRBD1. V lost 1 base, J lost 5 bases, and 5 bases stayed unmatched. The CDR3 covers 15 residues. Germline V lookup: CDR1 LNHDA, CDR2 SQIVND (reference sequence). CDR3 protein: CASSIVSTGHQPQHF. CDR3 nucleotide sequence: TGTGCCAGTAGTATAGTCTCGACAGGGCATCAGCCCCAGCATTTT. The entire variable domain, with the rest obtained from reference TRBV19 and TRBJ1-5, is as follows: DGGITQSPKYLFRKEGQNVTLSCEQNLNHDAMYWYRQDPGQGLRLIYYSQIVNDFQKGDIAEGYSVSREKKESFPLTVTSAQKNPTAFYLCASSIVSTGHQPQHFGDGTRLSIL.

The rearrangement uses TRBV19 and TRBJ1-4, with D maybe TRBD1 (5 bases). There are 12 residues in the CDR3. CDR1 is LNHDA, CDR2 SQIVND, per germline (reference sequence). Trimming removed 4 bases from V and 5 bases from J, with 5 bases in between. The CDR3: CASSRQNEKLFF. CDR3 sequence (DNA): TGTGCCAGTAGTAGACAGAATGAAAAACTGTTTTTT.

The V gene is TRBV7-9, the J gene TRBJ1-2; the D is unclear. The CDR3 consists of 16 residues. Germline assignment: CDR1 SEHNR and CDR2 FQNEAQ (reference sequence). Trimming pared 1 base from V and 8 bases from J, leaving 20 bases between. CDR3 residues: CASSLDPGRAALGYTF. The DNA of the CDR3 is TGTGCCAGCAGCTTAGACCCAGGACGGGCAGCGTTGGGCTACACCTTC.

The gene calls are TRBV11-2 and TRBJ2-7; 7 nucleotides align to TRBD2. The CDR3 is 18 residues long. Trimming took 0 bases from V and 2 from J; bases not matched to a gene: 13. CDR1 is SGHAT, CDR2 FQNNGV, per germline. The CDR3 loop is CASSLEVVGSGTPYEQYF. The CDR3 bases are TGTGCCAGCAGCTTAGAGGTGGTGGGGAGCGGGACCCCCTACGAGCAGTACTTC. The variable domain in full, with the rest retrieved from reference TRBV11-2 and TRBJ2-7, is EAGVAQSPRYKIIEKRQSVAFWCNPISGHATLYWYQQILGQGPKLLIQFQNNGVVDDSQLPKDRFSAERLKGVDSTLKIQPAKLEDSAVYLCASSLEVVGSGTPYEQYFGPGTRLTVT.

The rearrangement links TRBV6-4 to TRBJ2-5; D might be TRBD2 (6 bases). Trimming cost V 6 bases and J 4 bases, with 12 bases left between them. The CDR3 contains 13 residues. In germline, CDR1 is MRHNA, CDR2 SNTAGT. CDR3 region: CASSRTGVETQYF. The CDR3 DNA sequence: TGTGCCAGCAGCAGGACGGGAGTAGAGACCCAGTACTTC.

The chain links TRBV14 to TRBJ1-2; D gene ambiguous. This CDR3 comprises 15 residues. Looked up from germline, CDR1 is SGHDN and CDR2 is FVKESK. V lost 4 bases to trimming and J lost 4 bases, with 16 bases between them. In DNA form, the CDR3 reads TGTGCCAGCAGCCGAAGCGGGGTTGGGATCTATGGCTACACCTTC. Residues: CASSRSGVGIYGYTF.

This chain uses TRBV11-2 with TRBJ2-3, with a possible D match to TRBD2 (6 bases). The germline V and J ends were trimmed by 6 bases and 4 bases, with 11 bases remaining between them. Germline assignment: CDR1 SGHAT and CDR2 FQNNGV. CDR3 length equals 13 residues. CDR3 protein: CASRQDYPDTQYF. Here the CDR3 DNA reads TGTGCCAGCAGACAGGACTATCCAGATACGCAGTATTTT.